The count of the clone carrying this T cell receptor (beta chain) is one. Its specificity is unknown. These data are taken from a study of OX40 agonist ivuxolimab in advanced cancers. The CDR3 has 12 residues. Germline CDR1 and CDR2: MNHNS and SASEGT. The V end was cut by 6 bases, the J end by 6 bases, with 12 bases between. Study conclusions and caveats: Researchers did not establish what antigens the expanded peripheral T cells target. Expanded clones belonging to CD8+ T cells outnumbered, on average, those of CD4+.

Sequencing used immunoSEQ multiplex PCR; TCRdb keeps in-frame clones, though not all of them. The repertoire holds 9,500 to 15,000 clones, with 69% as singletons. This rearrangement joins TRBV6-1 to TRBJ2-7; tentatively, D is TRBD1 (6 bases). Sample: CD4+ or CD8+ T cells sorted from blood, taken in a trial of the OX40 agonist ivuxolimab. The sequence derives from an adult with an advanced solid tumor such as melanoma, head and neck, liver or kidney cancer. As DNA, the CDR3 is TGTGCCAGCAGCGCCCCCAGGGGCGAGCAGTACTTC. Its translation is CASSAPRGEQYF.